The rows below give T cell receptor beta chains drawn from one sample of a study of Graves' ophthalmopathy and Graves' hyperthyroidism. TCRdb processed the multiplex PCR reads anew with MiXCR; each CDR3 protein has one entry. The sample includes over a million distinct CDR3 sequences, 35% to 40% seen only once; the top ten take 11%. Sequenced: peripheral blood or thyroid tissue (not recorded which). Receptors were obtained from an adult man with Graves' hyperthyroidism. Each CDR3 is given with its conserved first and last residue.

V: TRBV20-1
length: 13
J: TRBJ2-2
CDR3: CSAPTGGPGELFF

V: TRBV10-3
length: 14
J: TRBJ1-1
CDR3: CATWFGGDSTEAFF

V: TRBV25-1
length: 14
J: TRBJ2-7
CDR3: CASSEGLAGNEQYF

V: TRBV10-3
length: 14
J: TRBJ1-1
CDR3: CAISSGGMNTEAFF

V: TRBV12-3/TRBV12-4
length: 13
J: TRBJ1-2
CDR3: CASTLGFAYGYTF

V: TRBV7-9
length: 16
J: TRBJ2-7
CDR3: CASSLGLAGGPYGQYF

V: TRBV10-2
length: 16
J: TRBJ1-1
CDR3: CASSEPDRVGVLDAFF

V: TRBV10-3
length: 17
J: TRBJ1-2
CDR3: CASPRYPGQGRDYGYTF

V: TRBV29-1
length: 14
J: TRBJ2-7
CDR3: CSVEDGLAGYEQYF

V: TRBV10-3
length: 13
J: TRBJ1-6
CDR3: CAIRIGRNSPLHF

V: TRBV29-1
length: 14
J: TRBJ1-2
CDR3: CSASDPGQIYGYTF

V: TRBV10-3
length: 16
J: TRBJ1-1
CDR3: CAIGQGEGGMNTEAFF

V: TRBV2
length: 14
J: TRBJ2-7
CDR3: CASSRLAGQGEQYF

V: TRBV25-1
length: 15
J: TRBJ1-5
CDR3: CASRTGGNGNQPQHF

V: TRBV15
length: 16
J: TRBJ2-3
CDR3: CATSRDRAGYRDTQYF

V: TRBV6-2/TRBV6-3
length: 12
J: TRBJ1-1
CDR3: CASEDPNTEAFF

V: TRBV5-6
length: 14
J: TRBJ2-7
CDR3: CASSLLEQPYEQYF

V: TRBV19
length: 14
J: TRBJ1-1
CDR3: CASSMGLQNTEAFF

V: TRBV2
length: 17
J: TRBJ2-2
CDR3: CASSLTSGPGNTGELFF

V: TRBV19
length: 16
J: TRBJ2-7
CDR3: CASTPASGGASREQYF

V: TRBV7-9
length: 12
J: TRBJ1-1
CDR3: CASSSVNTEAFF

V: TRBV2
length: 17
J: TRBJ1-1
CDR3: CASSISRDRGRDTEAFF

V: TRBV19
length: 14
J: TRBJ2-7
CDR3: CASSIDTGSYEQYF

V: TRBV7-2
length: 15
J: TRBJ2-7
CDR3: CASSFGRVPSYEQYF

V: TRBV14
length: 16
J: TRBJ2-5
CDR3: CASRGLAASPQETQYF

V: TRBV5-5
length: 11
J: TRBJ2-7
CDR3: CAAGVGNEQYF

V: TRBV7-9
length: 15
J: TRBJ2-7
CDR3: CASSLVAGGQNEQYF

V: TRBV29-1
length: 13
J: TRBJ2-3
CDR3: CSGGIGPSDTQYF

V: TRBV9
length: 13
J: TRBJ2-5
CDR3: CASSPLVQETQYF

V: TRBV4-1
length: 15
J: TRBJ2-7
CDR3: CASSQVGRATYEQYF

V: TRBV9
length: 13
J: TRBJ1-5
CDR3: CASTEDGYQPQHF

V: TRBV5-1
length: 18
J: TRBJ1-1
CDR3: CASSPAGRSEQMNTEAFF

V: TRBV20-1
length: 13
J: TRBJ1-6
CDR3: CSLHDRGNSPLHF

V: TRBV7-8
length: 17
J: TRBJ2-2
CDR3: CASSLRGGIAREGELFF

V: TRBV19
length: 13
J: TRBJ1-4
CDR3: CASRTGNNEKLFF

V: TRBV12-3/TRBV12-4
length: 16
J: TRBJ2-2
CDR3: CASSYVQGYDTGELFF

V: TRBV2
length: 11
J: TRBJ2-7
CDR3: CASTWGGEQYF

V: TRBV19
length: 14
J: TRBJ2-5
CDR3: CASSRAPGYETQYF

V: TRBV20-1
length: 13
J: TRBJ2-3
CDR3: CSARRSPTDTQYF

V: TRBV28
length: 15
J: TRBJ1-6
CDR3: CASSLSPRGRTPLHF

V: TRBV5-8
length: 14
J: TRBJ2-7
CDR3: CASSLPHGTYEQYF

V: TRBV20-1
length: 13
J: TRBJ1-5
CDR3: CSASGAGRQPQHF

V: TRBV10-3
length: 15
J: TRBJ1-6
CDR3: CASRGTSGQNSPLHF

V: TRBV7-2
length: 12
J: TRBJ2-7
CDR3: CASSLKGSQQYF

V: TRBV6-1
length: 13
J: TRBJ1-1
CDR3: CASSYPGQAVTFF

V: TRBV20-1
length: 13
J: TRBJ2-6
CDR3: CSARDDRANVLTF

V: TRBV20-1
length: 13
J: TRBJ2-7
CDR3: CSARDLSFYEQYF

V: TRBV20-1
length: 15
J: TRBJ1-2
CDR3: CSAWMAQDRGRGYTF

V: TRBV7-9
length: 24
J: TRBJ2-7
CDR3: CASSFGWTGGSPLHFGNGTYEQYF

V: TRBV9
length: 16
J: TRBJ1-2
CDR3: CASSVIRDRENYGYTF

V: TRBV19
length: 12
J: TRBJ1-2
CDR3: CASSPHLYGYTF

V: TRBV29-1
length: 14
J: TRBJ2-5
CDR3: CSGLQGVGQETQYF

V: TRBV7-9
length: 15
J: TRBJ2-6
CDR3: CASSSLVSGANVLTF